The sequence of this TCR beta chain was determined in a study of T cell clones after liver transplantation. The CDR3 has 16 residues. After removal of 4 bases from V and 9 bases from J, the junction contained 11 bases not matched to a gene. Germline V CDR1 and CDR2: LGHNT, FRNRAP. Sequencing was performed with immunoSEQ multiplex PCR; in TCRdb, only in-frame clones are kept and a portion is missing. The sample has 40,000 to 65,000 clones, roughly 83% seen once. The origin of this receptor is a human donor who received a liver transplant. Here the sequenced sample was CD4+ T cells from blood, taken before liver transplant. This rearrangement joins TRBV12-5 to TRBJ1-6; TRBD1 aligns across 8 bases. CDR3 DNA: TGTGCTAGTGGTTCGTACCTCCAGGGGGCTGGTTCACCCCTCCACTTT. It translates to CASGSYLQGAGSPLHF.